The clone carrying this T cell receptor beta chain was seen only a few times. This specimen comes from a study of T cell responses to AZD1222 COVID-19 vaccine. Some clones are missing from TCRdb's copy, which holds only in-frame ones; the method was immunoSEQ multiplex PCR. The table has under 95,000 clones, 75% to 90% seen once. With V trimmed by 4 bases and J by 2 bases, 7 bases remained unmatched. Germline lookup yields CDR1 SGHTA and CDR2 FQGNSA. This CDR3 has 15 amino acids. The sample was peripheral blood, taken 28 days after the second AZD1222 dose. The rearrangement links TRBV7-2 to TRBJ2-7; 8 bases match TRBD1. This TCR came from an adult who received the AZD1222 COVID-19 vaccine. CDR3 DNA: TGTGCCAGCAGCTCCGTCTGGACAGGGCCCTACGAGCAGTACTTC. Translated, it gives CASSSVWTGPYEQYF.